This T cell receptor beta chain was recorded in a study of tumor-infiltrating lymphocytes in localized non-small cell lung cancer (dated by TCRdb to about 2021). Turning to the overall study: The cohort included patients whose samples were collected after neoadjuvant chemotherapy, as well as both smokers and never-smokers and several histologies. Each patient provided resected tumor tissue plus uninvolved lung tissue from the same patient, with the uninvolved lung tissue described as non-adjacent to the tumor. Flow cytometry, multiplex immunofluorescence, RNA-seq, exome sequencing and proteomics were applied to the same patients as TCR sequencing, which was one of several integrated assays. The overall ICON cohort comprised around 150 surgical patients with localized non-small cell lung cancer whose tumors were resected. For under 65 patients, immunoSEQ T-cell fraction was compared between paired tumor and uninvolved lung. On the study overall, not on this receptor specifically: No association of tumor T-cell fraction from TCR sequencing with recurrence-free survival was found (p = 0.61). The TCR-derived T-cell fraction showed no difference between the flow cytometry-defined immunotypes IM1 (good prognosis) and IM2 (poor prognosis). Because assay coverage varied across patients depending on available tissue quantity, TCR sequencing was performed for only a subset of the cohort. Because different assays used different pieces of the same tissue, technical variation could not be distinguished from intratumor heterogeneity. TCRbeta sequencing supported higher T cell infiltration in tumors than in uninvolved lung tissue, consistent with immunofluorescence CD3 counts.

By sample share, this clone is medium-sized (0.01 to 0.1%). It has no known antigen specificity. No base quality values were provided; no much bigger clone lies one nucleotide off. From cysteine to phenylalanine, the CDR3 is 13 amino acids long. The entry retains the CDR3 DNA only, 39 bases that are in frame from base 1. The germline V gene yields MNHNS for CDR1 and SASEGT for CDR2. V is clipped by 2 bases and J by 3 bases, and the sequence between their germline boundaries is 8 bases long. The first patient joined ICON in the first half of 2016, and enrollment wrapped up when the last patient was enrolled in September 2018. A subcohort of 76 patients provided fresh tumor and matched uninvolved tissue for in-depth immune analyses, with TCR sequencing among those analyses. DNA for TCR sequencing was isolated from bulk tissue, and no cell sorting was done. The T-cell fraction in tumor and uninvolved lung tissue was obtained from TCR sequencing using the immunoSEQ assay. The paper's processing steps were these. For survival analysis, patients were divided into high (upper tertile) and low (lower two tertiles) T-cell fraction groups, which were compared by log-rank test. A signed-rank test was used to test differences in T-cell fraction between paired tumor and uninvolved lung samples. TCRdb took over this immuneACCESS table, retaining in-frame rearrangements with V and J assigned. Such tables are incomplete; in checked studies, under half of the missing clones stem from an unresolved V gene, and the remainder is unexplained. V and J calls and clone size are given by that table; D and trimming were obtained from the DNA. This sample has roughly 12,000 clones in its table, and about 66% of those were observed once. The leading ten clones occupy around 7.1% of the sample.

The chain is assembled from TRBV6-1 and TRBJ2-7; too little of a D gene remains to name it. The sequence was obtained from a human donor with non-small cell lung cancer. Sequenced material: lung tumor tissue. The DNA sequence is TGTGCCAGCAGTGAACAGGTCAACTACGAGCAGTACTTC. This encodes CASSEQVNYEQYF.